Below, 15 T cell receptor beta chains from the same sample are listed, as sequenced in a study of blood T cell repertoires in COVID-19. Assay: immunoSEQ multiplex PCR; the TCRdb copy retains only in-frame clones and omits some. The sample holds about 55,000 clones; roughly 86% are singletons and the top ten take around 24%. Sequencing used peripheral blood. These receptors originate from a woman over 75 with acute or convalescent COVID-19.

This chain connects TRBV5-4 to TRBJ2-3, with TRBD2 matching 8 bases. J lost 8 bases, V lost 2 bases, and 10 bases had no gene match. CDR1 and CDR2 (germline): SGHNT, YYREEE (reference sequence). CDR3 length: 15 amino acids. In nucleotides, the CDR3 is TGTGCCAGCAGCTTAAAAAGCGGGAGTGGCGGTACGCAGTATTTT. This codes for CASSLKSGSGGTQYF.

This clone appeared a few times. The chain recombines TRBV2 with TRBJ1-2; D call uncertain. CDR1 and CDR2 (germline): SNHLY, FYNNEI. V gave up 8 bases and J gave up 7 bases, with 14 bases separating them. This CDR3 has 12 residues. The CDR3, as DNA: TGTGCCAGCGACACCCCCCCTTCTGGCTACACCTTC. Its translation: CASDTPPSGYTF.

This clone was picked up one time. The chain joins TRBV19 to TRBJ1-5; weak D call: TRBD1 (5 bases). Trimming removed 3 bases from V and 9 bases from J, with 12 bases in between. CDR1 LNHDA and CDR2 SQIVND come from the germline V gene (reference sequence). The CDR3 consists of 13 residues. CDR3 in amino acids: CASSIATRGPQHF. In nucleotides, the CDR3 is TGTGCCAGTAGTATTGCGACTAGGGGGCCCCAGCATTTT.

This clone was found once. CDR3: CSVKGQATYEQYF. In nucleotides, the CDR3 is TGCAGCGTTAAGGGACAGGCAACCTACGAGCAGTACTTC. The V gene is TRBV29-1, the J gene TRBJ2-7; TRBD1 matches 8 bases. V dropped 5 bases and J dropped 2; count of bases not matched to a gene: 5. The CDR3 consists of 13 residues. Per germline, CDR1 SQVTM and CDR2 ANQGSEA.

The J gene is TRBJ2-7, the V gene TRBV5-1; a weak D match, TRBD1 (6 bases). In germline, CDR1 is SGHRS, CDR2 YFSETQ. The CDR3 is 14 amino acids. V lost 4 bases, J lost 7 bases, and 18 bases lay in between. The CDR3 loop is CASSLGRTEQEQYF. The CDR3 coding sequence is TGCGCCAGCAGCCTGGGACGGACAGAACAGGAGCAGTACTTC.

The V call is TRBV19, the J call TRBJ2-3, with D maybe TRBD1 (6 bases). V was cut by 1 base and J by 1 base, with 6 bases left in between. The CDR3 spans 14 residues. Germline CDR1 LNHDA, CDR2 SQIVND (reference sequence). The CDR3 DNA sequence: TGTGCCAGTAGTATAGGACAGGGCACAGATACGCAGTATTTT. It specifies CASSIGQGTDTQYF.

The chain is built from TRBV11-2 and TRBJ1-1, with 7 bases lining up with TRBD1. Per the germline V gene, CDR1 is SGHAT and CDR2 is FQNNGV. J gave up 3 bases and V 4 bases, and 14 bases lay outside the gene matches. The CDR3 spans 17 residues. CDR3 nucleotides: TGTGCCAGCAGCTCCCCGGGACAGAAGTTTTCGGACACTGAAGCTTTCTTT. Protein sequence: CASSSPGQKFSDTEAFF.

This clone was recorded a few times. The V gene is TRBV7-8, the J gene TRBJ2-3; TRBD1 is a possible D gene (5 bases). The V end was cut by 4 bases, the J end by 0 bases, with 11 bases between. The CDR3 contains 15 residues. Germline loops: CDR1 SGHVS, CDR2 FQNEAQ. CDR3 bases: TGTGCCAGCAGCTCTACGACAGATAGCACAGATACGCAGTATTTT. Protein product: CASSSTTDSTDTQYF.

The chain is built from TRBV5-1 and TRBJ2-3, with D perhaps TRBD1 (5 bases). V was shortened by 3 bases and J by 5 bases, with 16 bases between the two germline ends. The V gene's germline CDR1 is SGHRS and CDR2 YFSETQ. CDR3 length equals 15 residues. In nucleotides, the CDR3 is TGCGCCAGCAGCTCAATGACAGACAAAGGAGATACGCAGTATTTT. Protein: CASSSMTDKGDTQYF.

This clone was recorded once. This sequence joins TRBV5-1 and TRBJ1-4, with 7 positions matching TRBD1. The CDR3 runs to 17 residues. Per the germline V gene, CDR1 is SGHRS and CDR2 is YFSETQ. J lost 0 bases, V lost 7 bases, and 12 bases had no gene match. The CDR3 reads CASQLGQSYATNEKLFF. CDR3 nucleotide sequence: TGCGCCAGCCAACTGGGACAGAGCTACGCAACTAATGAAAAACTGTTTTTT.

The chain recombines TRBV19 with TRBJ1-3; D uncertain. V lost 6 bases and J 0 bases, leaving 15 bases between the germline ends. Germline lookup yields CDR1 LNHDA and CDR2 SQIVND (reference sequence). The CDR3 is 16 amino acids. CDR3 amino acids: CASRRANTDSGNTIYF. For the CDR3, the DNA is TGTGCCAGTAGGAGGGCTAACACAGACTCTGGAAACACCATATATTTT. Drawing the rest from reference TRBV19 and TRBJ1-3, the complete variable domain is DGGITQSPKYLFRKEGQNVTLSCEQNLNHDAMYWYRQDPGQGLRLIYYSQIVNDFQKGDIAEGYSVSREKKESFPLTVTSAQKNPTAFYLCASRRANTDSGNTIYFGEGSWLTVV.

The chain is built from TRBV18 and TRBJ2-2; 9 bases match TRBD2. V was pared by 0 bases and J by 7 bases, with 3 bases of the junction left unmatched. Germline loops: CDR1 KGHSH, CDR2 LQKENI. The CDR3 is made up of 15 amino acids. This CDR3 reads CASSPPSGSGGELFF. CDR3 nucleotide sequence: TGTGCCAGCTCACCACCTAGCGGGAGTGGCGGGGAGCTGTTTTTT.

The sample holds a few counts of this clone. Here the CDR3 DNA reads TGTGCCAGCAGTCTCTCGGACACCCTGGGTGCTAACTATGGCTACACCTTC. Protein: CASSLSDTLGANYGYTF. This chain links TRBV2 with TRBJ1-2; possibly TRBD1 for D (5 bases). Germline CDR1 SNHLY, CDR2 FYNNEI. The CDR3 loop spans 17 amino acids. V lost 5 bases to trimming and J lost 0 bases, with 19 bases between them.

CDR3 region: CASSTDRLMNTEAFF. The CDR3 DNA is TGTGCCAGTAGTACCGACAGGTTAATGAACACTGAAGCTTTCTTT. The chain recombines TRBV19 with TRBJ1-1; D is possibly TRBD1 (6 bases). This CDR3 has 15 amino acids. Between the trimmed V and J ends, which lost 4 bases and 0 bases, there was a span of 12 bases. The germline CDR1 and CDR2 sequences are LNHDA and SQIVND (reference sequence).

The CDR3 DNA reads TGTGCCAGCTCACCAGAGACAGGGGGCCCTGGCTACACCTTC. Its translation: CASSPETGGPGYTF. The chain links TRBV18 to TRBJ1-2, with 10 nucleotides matching TRBD1. Germline loops: CDR1 KGHSH, CDR2 LQKENI. V lost 2 bases to trimming and J lost 7 bases; unmatched junction nucleotides: 4. CDR3 length: 14 residues.